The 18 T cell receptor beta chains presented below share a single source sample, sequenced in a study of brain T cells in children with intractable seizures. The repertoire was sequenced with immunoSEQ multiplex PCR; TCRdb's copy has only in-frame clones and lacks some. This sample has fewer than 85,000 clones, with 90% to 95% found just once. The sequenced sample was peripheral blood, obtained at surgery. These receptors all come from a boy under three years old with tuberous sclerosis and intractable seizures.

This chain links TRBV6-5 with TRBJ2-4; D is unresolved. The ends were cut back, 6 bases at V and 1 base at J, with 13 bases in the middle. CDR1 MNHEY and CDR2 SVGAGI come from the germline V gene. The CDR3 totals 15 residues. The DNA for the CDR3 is TGTGCCAGCAGGACCCCCGTATGGGCCAAAAACATTCAGTACTTC. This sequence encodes CASRTPVWAKNIQYF.

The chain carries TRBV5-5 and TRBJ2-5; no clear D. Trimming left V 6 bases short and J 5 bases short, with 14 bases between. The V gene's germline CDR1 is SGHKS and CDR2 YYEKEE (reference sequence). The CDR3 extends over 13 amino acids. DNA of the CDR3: TGTGCCAGCACCCATGGGCAGTGGGAGACCCAGTACTTC. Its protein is CASTHGQWETQYF.

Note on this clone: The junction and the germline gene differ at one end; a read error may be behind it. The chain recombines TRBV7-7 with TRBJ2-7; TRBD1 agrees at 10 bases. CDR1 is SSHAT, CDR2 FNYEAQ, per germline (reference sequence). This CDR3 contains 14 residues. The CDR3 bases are TGTGCTAGCAGCTTCGGGACAGGGGACTACGAGCAGTACTTC. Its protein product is CASSFGTGDYEQYF.

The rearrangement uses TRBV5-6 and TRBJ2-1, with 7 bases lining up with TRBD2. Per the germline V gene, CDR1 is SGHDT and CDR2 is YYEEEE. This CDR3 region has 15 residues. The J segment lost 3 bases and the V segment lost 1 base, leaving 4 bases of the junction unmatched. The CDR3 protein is CASSLRLADYNEQFF. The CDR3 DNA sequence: TGTGCCAGCAGCTTGAGACTAGCAGACTACAATGAGCAGTTCTTC. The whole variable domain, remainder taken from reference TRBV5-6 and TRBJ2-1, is DAGVTQSPTHLIKTRGQQVTLRCSPKSGHDTVSWYQQALGQGPQFIFQYYEEEERQRGNFPDRFSGHQFPNYSSELNVNALLLGDSALYLCASSLRLADYNEQFFGPGTRLTVL.

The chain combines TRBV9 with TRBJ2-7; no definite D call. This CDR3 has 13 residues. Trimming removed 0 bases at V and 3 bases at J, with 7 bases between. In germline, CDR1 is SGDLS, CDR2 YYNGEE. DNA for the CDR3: TGTGCCAGCAGCGTAGGGATGGGCTACGAGCAGTACTTC. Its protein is CASSVGMGYEQYF.

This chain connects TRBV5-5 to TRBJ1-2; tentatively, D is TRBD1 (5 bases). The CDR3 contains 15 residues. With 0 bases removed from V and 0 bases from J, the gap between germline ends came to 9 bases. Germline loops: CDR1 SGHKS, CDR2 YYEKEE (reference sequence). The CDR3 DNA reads TGTGCCAGCAGCTTGGGGGGGAAAGCTAACTATGGCTACACCTTC. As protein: CASSLGGKANYGYTF.

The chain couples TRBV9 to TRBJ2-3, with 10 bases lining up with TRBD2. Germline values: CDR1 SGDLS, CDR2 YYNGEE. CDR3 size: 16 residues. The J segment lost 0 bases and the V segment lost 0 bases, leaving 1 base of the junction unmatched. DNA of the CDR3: TGTGCCAGCAGCGTAGAGACTAGCGGGAGCACAGATACGCAGTATTTT. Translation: CASSVETSGSTDTQYF.

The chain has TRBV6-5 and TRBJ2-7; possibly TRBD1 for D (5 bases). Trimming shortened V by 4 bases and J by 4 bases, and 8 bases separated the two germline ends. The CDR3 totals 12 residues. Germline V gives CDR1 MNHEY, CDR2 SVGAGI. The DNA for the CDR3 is TGTGCCAGCAGTTCCCAGGGTTACGAGCAGTACTTC. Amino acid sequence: CASSSQGYEQYF.

For the CDR3, the DNA is TGTGCCAGCAGCTTAGCGATTGGGATGCTCTACGAGCAGTACTTC. Residues: CASSLAIGMLYEQYF. The chain joins TRBV7-9 to TRBJ2-7; D is unclear. This CDR3 region has 15 residues. Germline values: CDR1 SEHNR, CDR2 FQNEAQ (reference sequence). Deletions cut 0 bases from V and 3 bases from J, with 12 bases between.

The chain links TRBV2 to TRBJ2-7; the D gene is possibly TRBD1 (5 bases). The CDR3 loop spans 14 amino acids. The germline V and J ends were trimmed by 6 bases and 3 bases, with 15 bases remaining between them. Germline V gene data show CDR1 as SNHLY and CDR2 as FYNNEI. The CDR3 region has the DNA TGTGCCAGCAGCCAGGGATTGTTAAGCTACGAGCAGTACTTC. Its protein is CASSQGLLSYEQYF. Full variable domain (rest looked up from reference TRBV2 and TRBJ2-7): EPEVTQTPSHQVTQMGQEVILRCVPISNHLYFYWYRQILGQKVEFLVSFYNNEISEKSEIFDDQFSVERPDGSNFTLKIRSTKLEDSAMYFCASSQGLLSYEQYFGPGTRLTVT.

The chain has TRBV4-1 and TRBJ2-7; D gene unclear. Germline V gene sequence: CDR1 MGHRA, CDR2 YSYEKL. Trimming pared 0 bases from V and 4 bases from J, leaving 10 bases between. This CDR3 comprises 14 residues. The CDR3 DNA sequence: TGCGCCAGCAGCCAAGAAACAGCCGTTTACGAGCAGTACTTC. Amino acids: CASSQETAVYEQYF.

The CDR3 bases are TGTGCCAGCAGCTCAACGGGAATGGGAGGCTATGGCTACACCTTC. It translates to CASSSTGMGGYGYTF. The chain joins TRBV28 to TRBJ1-2; D uncertain. The CDR3 totals 15 residues. Germline CDR1 and CDR2: MDHEN and SYDVKM. Trimming shortened V by 6 bases and J by 4 bases, and 18 bases separated the two germline ends.

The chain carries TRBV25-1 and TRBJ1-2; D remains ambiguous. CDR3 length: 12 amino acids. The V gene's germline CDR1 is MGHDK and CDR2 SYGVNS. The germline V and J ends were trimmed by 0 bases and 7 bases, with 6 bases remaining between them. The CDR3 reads CASSEYLAGYTF. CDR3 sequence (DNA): TGTGCCAGCAGTGAATATCTGGCTGGCTACACCTTC.

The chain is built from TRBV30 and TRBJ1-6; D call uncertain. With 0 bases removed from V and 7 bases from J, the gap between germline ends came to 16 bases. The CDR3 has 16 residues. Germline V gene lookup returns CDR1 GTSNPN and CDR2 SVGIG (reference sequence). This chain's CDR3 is CAWSVLGGPTNSPLHF. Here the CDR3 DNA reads TGTGCCTGGAGTGTACTCGGAGGGCCTACAAATTCACCCCTCCACTTT. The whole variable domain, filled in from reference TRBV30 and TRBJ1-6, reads SQTIHQWPATLVQPVGSPLSLECTVEGTSNPNLYWYRQAAGRGLQLLFYSVGIGQISSEVPQNLSASRPQDRQFILSSKKLLLSDSGFYLCAWSVLGGPTNSPLHFGNGTRLTVT.

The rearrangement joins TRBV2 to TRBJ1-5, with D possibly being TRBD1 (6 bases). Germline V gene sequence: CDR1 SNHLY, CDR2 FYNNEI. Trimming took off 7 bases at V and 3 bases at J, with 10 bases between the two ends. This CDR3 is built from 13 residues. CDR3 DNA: TGTGCCAGCATGGACAGATACAATCAGCCCCAGCATTTT. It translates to CASMDRYNQPQHF.

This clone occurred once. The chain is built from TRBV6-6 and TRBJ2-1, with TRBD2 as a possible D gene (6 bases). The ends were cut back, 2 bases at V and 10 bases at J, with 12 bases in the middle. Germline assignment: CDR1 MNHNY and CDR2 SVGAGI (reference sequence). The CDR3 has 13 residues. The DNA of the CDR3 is TGTGCCAGCAGTTACACGGGAGATTTGGAGCAGTTCTTC. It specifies CASSYTGDLEQFF.

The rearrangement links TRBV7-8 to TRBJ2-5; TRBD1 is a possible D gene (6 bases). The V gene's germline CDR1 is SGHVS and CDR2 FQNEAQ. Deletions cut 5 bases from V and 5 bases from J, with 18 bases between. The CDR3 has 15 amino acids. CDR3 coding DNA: TGTGCCAGCAGCCAAGGGTCCAGGGGTGGGGAGACCCAGTACTTC. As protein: CASSQGSRGGETQYF.

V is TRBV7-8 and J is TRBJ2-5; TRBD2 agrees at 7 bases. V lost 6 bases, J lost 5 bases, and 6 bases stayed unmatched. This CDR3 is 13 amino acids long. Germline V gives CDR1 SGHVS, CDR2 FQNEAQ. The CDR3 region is CASRGRGGETQYF. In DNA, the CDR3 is TGTGCCAGCAGGGGCCGGGGAGGGGAGACCCAGTACTTC.